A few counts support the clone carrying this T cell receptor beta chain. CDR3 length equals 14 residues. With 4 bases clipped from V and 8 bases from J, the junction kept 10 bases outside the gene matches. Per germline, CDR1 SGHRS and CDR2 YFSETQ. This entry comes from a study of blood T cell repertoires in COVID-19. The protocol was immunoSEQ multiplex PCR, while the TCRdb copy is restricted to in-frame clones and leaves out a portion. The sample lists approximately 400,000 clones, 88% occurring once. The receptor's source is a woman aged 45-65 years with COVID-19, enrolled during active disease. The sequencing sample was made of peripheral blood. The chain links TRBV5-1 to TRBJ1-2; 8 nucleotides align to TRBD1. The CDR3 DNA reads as TGCGCCAGCAGCACCCTCGGACAGGGAAGAGGCTACACCTTC. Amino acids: CASSTLGQGRGYTF.